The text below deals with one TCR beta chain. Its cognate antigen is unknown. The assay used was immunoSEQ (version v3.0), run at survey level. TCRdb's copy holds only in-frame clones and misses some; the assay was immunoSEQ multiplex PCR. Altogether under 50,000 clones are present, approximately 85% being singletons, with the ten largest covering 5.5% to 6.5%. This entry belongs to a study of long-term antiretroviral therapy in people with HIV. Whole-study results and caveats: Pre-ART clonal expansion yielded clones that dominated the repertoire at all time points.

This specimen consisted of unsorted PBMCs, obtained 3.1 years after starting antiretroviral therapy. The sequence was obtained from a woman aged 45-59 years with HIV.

CDR3 nucleotides: TGTGCCAGCAGCAGCAGGGACCGCGAGCAGTACTTC. Its translation is CASSSRDREQYF. The chain is built from TRBV6-1 and TRBJ2-7; D may match TRBD1 or TRBD2 (5 bases each). Per germline, CDR1 MNHNS and CDR2 SASEGT. The V end lost 6 bases, the J end lost 6 bases, and 12 bases lay between the germline ends. The CDR3 is made up of 12 amino acids.